The clone carrying this TCR beta chain was seen a few times. Researchers amplified the TCR beta CDR3 regions from RNA transcripts. Researchers ran a first-round RT-PCR on the TCR CDR3 using the HTBI primer set. One entry per CDR3 protein results from TCRdb running MiXCR on the multiplex PCR reads. Here the sample spans approximately 370,000 distinct CDR3 sequences, about 15% being singletons. This specimen belongs to a study of T cells in Graves' hyperthyroidism and ophthalmopathy. The authors deemed Graves' hyperthyroidism stable absent ophthalmopathy progression within 18 months. Patients having uncontrolled infection, another autoimmune disease, pregnancy or lactation were not included. Clinical symptoms, serum thyroxine, TRAb, thyroid ultrasound and orbital computed tomography informed diagnoses. The sequence came from a woman aged 30 to 39 with Graves' hyperthyroidism. Sequencing used blood.

CDR3 sequence reads: CASSQGRLAGGPDTQYF. In DNA form, the CDR3 reads TGTGCCAGCAGCCAAGGCCGACTAGCGGGAGGCCCAGATACGCAGTATTTT. V gene TRBV4-2 combines with J gene TRBJ2-3; TRBD2 agrees at 13 bases. The junction had 5 bases not matched to a gene; V was cut back by 1 base and J by 4 bases. There are 17 residues in the CDR3. Germline CDR1 and CDR2: LGHNA and YNFKEQ.